A single sample gave rise to the 18 T cell receptor beta chains below, sequenced in a study of T cells in Graves' hyperthyroidism and ophthalmopathy. There were TCR beta CDR3 regions amplified from RNA transcripts. TCR CDR3 underwent first-round RT-PCR with the HTBI primer set. MiXCR was run by TCRdb on the multiplex PCR reads, yielding one entry per CDR3 protein. The profile shows about 690,000 distinct CDR3 sequences, roughly a sixth of them singletons. Input material: blood. The receptors originated from a man over 45 with Graves' hyperthyroidism.

This clonotype was seen ten or more times. The genes are TRBV6-1 and TRBJ2-7, with 7 bases identical to TRBD2. CDR3 length: 14 amino acids. V dropped 4 bases and J dropped 3; count of bases not matched to a gene: 6. Germline CDR1 is MNHNS and CDR2 is SASEGT. The CDR3 bases are TGTGCCAGCAGTGGGTCTAGCGGTCACTACGAGCAGTACTTC. Its protein is CASSGSSGHYEQYF.

This chain connects TRBV7-9 to TRBJ2-3, with a weak D call TRBD1 (5 bases). CDR1 and CDR2 from the germline V gene are SEHNR and FQNEAQ (reference sequence). This CDR3 has 16 residues. V was shortened by 3 bases and J by 1 base, with 14 bases between the two germline ends. CDR3 bases: TGTGCCAGCAGCTTCGCACGCCAGGGCCGCACAGATACGCAGTATTTT. Translation gives CASSFARQGRTDTQYF.

This clonotype was seen ten or more times. The chain carries TRBV9 and TRBJ2-6; the D gene is possibly TRBD1 (5 bases). The CDR3 spans 15 residues. Germline CDR1 and CDR2: SGDLS and YYNGEE. The V and J ends lost 7 bases and 0 bases respectively, with 11 bases between them. As DNA, the CDR3 is TGTGCCAGCCAGGGCTCGATCTCTGGGGCCAACGTCCTGACTTTC. It is translated as CASQGSISGANVLTF.

V is TRBV10-3 and J is TRBJ2-5, with a tentative D call TRBD2 (6 bases). The germline V and J ends were trimmed by 3 bases and 3 bases, with 14 bases remaining between them. Germline V gene lookup returns CDR1 ENHRY and CDR2 SYGVKD. The CDR3 is 15 amino acids. The CDR3 DNA reads as TGTGCCATCAGTGACCTCGGGGGAGCGGAAGAGACCCAGTACTTC. It codes for CAISDLGGAEETQYF.

The sample holds a few counts of this clonotype. It may be a read error: a sequence one base away is much more abundant. The rearrangement uses TRBV28 and TRBJ2-7, with D unclear. The CDR3 loop spans 10 amino acids. V was trimmed by 5 bases and J by 5 bases, leaving 4 bases between them. Germline V gene data show CDR1 as MDHEN and CDR2 as SYDVKM. Written as DNA, the CDR3 is TGTGCCAGCAGTACCCACGAGCAGTACTTC. It translates to CASSTHEQYF.

The chain employs TRBV5-1 and TRBJ2-7; the D gene is possibly TRBD2 (6 bases). V was shortened by 4 bases and J by 2 bases, with 19 bases between the two germline ends. Per germline, CDR1 SGHRS and CDR2 YFSETQ. This CDR3 is 16 amino acids long. CDR3 sequence reads: CASSMLSGGVAYEQYF. DNA of the CDR3: TGCGCCAGCAGCATGTTGTCTGGAGGGGTGGCCTACGAGCAGTACTTC.

This clonotype was counted only a few times. The CDR3 protein is CASSLLLSGNTIYF. In DNA, the CDR3 is TGTGCCAGCAGCTTACTCCTCTCTGGAAACACCATATATTTT. The gene calls are TRBV7-9 and TRBJ1-3, with no clear D. Trimming removed 2 bases from V and 0 bases from J, with 5 bases in between. Germline CDR1 reads SEHNR; CDR2 reads FQNEAQ (reference sequence). This CDR3 has 14 residues.

This sequence joins TRBV7-3 and TRBJ2-7; the D gene is possibly TRBD1 (6 bases). Germline V CDR1 and CDR2: SGHTA, FQGTGA. This CDR3 spans 12 amino acids. Trimming stripped 5 bases from V and 7 bases from J, with 12 bases between. CDR3 region: CASSDLGGEQYF. The CDR3, as DNA: TGTGCCAGCAGCGACCTAGGGGGTGAGCAGTACTTC.

This clonotype was seen at least ten times. The chain employs TRBV6-1 and TRBJ2-7, with 7 bases identical to TRBD1. The germline V gene encodes CDR1 MNHNS and CDR2 SASEGT. V dropped 6 bases and J dropped 2; count of bases not matched to a gene: 22. This CDR3 has 19 amino acids. The CDR3 DNA follows: TGTGCCAGCAGCCATGCCCGGGACAGCCGTCACTCGGGCACCTACGAGCAGTACTTC. Its translation: CASSHARDSRHSGTYEQYF.

This rearrangement joins TRBV3-1 to TRBJ2-3, with D uncertain. The CDR3 is 16 residues long. CDR1 is LGHDT and CDR2 is YNNKEL in the germline V gene (reference sequence). The V and J ends lost 0 bases and 1 base respectively, with 11 bases between them. The CDR3 DNA reads TGTGCCAGCAGCCAAGACAATGGATGGGGCACAGATACGCAGTATTTT. Protein product: CASSQDNGWGTDTQYF.

This clonotype has ten or more counts. The chain is built from TRBV6-2 or TRBV6-3 and TRBJ2-2; D unresolved. The CDR3 spans 14 residues. Between the trimmed V and J ends, which lost 8 bases and 5 bases, there was a span of 15 bases. CDR1 is MNHEY, CDR2 SVGEGT, per germline. The CDR3 spells CASSSVAQTGELFF. CDR3 DNA: TGTGCCAGCTCTTCGGTGGCTCAAACCGGGGAGCTGTTTTTT.

This clonotype was observed many times. V is TRBV7-2 and J is TRBJ2-4, with D uncertain. Germline CDR1 SGHTA, CDR2 FQGNSA. Trimming took off 3 bases at V and 0 bases at J, with 6 bases between the two ends. The CDR3 has 14 amino acids. The CDR3 DNA reads TGTGCCAGCAGCTTCTCTATAGCCAAAAACATTCAGTACTTC. Translating gives CASSFSIAKNIQYF.

There are a few counts of this clonotype. The rearrangement joins TRBV11-2 to TRBJ2-7, with 10 bases aligning to TRBD1. Germline CDR1 SGHAT, CDR2 FQNNGV. V trimming: 0 bases; J trimming: 2 bases; junction bases outside the gene matches: 10. This CDR3 contains 18 residues. The CDR3 reads CASSLEFTGTGAAYEQYF. The DNA of the CDR3 is TGTGCCAGCAGCTTAGAGTTCACGGGGACAGGGGCCGCCTACGAGCAGTACTTC.

This clonotype was seen ten or more times. As DNA, the CDR3 is TGTGCCAGCAAGGCTAGCGGGGCCTACGAGCAGTACTTC. Its protein is CASKASGAYEQYF. The genes are TRBV6-1 and TRBJ2-7; 9 positions match TRBD2. Germline V CDR1 and CDR2: MNHNS, SASEGT. CDR3 length: 13 amino acids. Trimming took 7 bases from V and 2 from J; bases not matched to a gene: 3.

This clonotype was detected many times. V and J are TRBV2 and TRBJ2-5; TRBD2 aligns across 7 bases. The CDR3 extends over 14 amino acids. Germline CDR1 and CDR2: SNHLY and FYNNEI. V lost 6 bases and J lost 5; bases outside the gene matches: 9. Written as DNA, the CDR3 is TGTGCCAGCAGGTTAGCGGGCCGAGTGGAGACCCAGTACTTC. Amino acids: CASRLAGRVETQYF.

This clonotype was picked up many times. This chain links TRBV20-1 with TRBJ2-7, with D possibly being TRBD2 (5 bases). The CDR3 contains 13 residues. Trimming stripped 5 bases from V and 0 bases from J, with 11 bases between. Germline V lookup: CDR1 DFQATT, CDR2 SNEGSKA (reference sequence). The CDR3 sequence: CSAPASHSYEQYF. CDR3 nucleotides: TGCAGTGCTCCTGCTAGCCACTCCTACGAGCAGTACTTC.

This clonotype occurred many times. This chain uses TRBV11-1 with TRBJ2-1; tentatively, D is TRBD2 (6 bases). Trimming left V 4 bases short and J 9 bases short, with 13 bases between. Germline V CDR1 and CDR2: SGHAT, FQDESV (reference sequence). The CDR3 runs to 13 residues. This chain's CDR3 is CASSYTGSTEQFF. The DNA for the CDR3 is TGTGCCAGCAGCTATACCGGGAGTACTGAGCAGTTCTTC. Supplemented by reference TRBV11-1 and TRBJ2-1, the full variable domain reads EAEVAQSPRYKITEKSQAVAFWCDPISGHATLYWYRQILGQGPELLVQFQDESVVDDSQLPKDRFSAERLKGVDSTLKIQPAELGDSAMYLCASSYTGSTEQFFGPGTRLTVL.

This clonotype was recorded once. A single base separates this from a much larger clone, so it may be a read error. J is TRBJ1-2 and V is TRBV20-1, with D possibly matching TRBD1 (5 bases). Trimming removed 6 bases at V and 7 bases at J, with 18 bases between. The CDR3 length is 13 residues. The V gene's germline CDR1 is DFQATT and CDR2 SNEGSKA (reference sequence). The CDR3 loop reads CSATDTPALGYTF. The CDR3 coding sequence is TGCAGTGCGACAGACACTCCCGCTCTTGGCTACACCTTC.